The 10 T cell receptor beta chains given below trace back to one sample, sequenced in a study of blood T cell repertoires in COVID-19. Sequencing was performed with immunoSEQ multiplex PCR; in TCRdb, only in-frame clones are kept and a portion is missing. The table lists roughly 280,000 clones, 70% to 90% of them singletons, with roughly 11% in the top ten. Specimen: peripheral blood. These receptors were taken from a woman in her 70s with acute or convalescent COVID-19.

The chain couples TRBV5-1 to TRBJ1-2, with D possibly TRBD1 on 5 matching bases. The CDR3 consists of 14 residues. Trimming left V 3 bases short and J 2 bases short, with 11 bases between. Per the germline V gene, CDR1 is SGHRS and CDR2 is YFSETQ. CDR3 protein: CASSSETVNYGYTF. CDR3 nucleotide sequence: TGCGCCAGCAGCTCGGAGACAGTAAACTATGGCTACACCTTC.

This sequence joins TRBV29-1 and TRBJ2-5; TRBD2 matches 7 bases. This CDR3 contains 14 residues. Germline V gene data show CDR1 as SQVTM and CDR2 as ANQGSEA. J lost 1 base, V lost 5 bases, and 7 bases had no gene match. The CDR3: CSVFLTGGQETQYF. The CDR3 nucleotides are TGCAGCGTTTTTCTGACGGGGGGCCAAGAGACCCAGTACTTC.

The CDR3 region has the DNA TGTGCCAGCGCCGCAGGGGGTAATGGTGAGCAGTTCTTC. As protein: CASAAGGNGEQFF. The V call is TRBV6-4, the J call TRBJ2-1, with 7 bases aligning to TRBD1. This CDR3 has 13 amino acids. Germline V CDR1 and CDR2: MRHNA, SNTAGT. The V segment lost 8 bases and the J segment 9 bases; nucleotides outside the gene matches: 10.

A word on this clone: A junction end diverges from the germline sequence, so it may reflect a read error. The chain recombines TRBV30 with TRBJ2-2; D is perhaps TRBD1 (7 bases). The germline V gene has CDR1 GTSNPN and CDR2 SVGIG (reference sequence). This CDR3 spans 14 amino acids. The CDR3 reads CACKTGRNAGELFF. CDR3 nucleotides: TGTGCCTGTAAGACAGGGAGGAACGCCGGGGAGCTGTTTTTT.

This clone was picked up one time. The chain uses TRBV18 and TRBJ1-6; D is unclear. Germline CDR1 is KGHSH and CDR2 is LQKENI. With 1 base removed from V and 0 bases from J, the gap between germline ends came to 13 bases. The CDR3 totals 18 residues. The CDR3 loop reads CASSPLSAASSYNSPLHF. CDR3 DNA: TGTGCCAGCTCACCACTTTCTGCGGCGAGCTCCTATAATTCACCCCTCCACTTT.

V and J are TRBV28 and TRBJ2-2; the match to TRBD2 covers 7 bases. This CDR3 comprises 15 residues. CDR1 and CDR2 (germline): MDHEN, SYDVKM. V shed 5 bases, J shed 5 bases, and the junction held 8 bases outside the gene matches. This CDR3 is CASSHSQRGTGELFF. The CDR3 DNA reads TGTGCCAGCAGTCACTCACAGCGGGGAACCGGGGAGCTGTTTTTT.

The chain is built from TRBV7-8 and TRBJ1-2; D is uncertain. V lost 0 bases to trimming and J lost 7 bases, with 12 bases between them. The CDR3 is 14 residues long. Germline CDR1 is SGHVS and CDR2 is FQNEAQ. This chain's CDR3 is CASSLAVAGFGYTF. CDR3 nucleotides: TGTGCCAGCAGCTTAGCAGTCGCGGGGTTTGGCTACACCTTC.

The rearrangement links TRBV18 to TRBJ2-1; 7 bases align to TRBD2. CDR3 length equals 15 residues. V was pared by 2 bases and J by 6 bases, with 7 bases of the junction left unmatched. Germline V CDR1 and CDR2: KGHSH, LQKENI. This chain's CDR3 is CASSPVAGGGNEQFF. CDR3 in DNA: TGTGCCAGCTCACCAGTAGCTGGGGGGGGCAATGAGCAGTTCTTC.

This clone was seen a handful of times. CDR3 in amino acids: CASSLDIALRGTNYGYTF. The CDR3 DNA reads TGTGCCAGCAGCTTGGATATAGCTCTTCGGGGGACCAACTATGGCTACACCTTC. The chain combines TRBV5-5 with TRBJ1-2; D possibly corresponds to TRBD1 (5 bases). Germline CDR1 SGHKS, CDR2 YYEKEE (reference sequence). V was cut by 0 bases and J by 2 bases, with 20 bases left in between. The CDR3 is made up of 18 amino acids. Full variable domain (remainder filled in from reference TRBV5-5 and TRBJ1-2): DAGVTQSPTHLIKTRGQQVTLRCSPISGHKSVSWYQQVLGQGPQFIFQYYEKEERGRGNFPDRFSARQFPNYSSELNVNALLLGDSALYLCASSLDIALRGTNYGYTFGSGTRLTVV.

A single count supports this clone. V gene TRBV6-5 combines with J gene TRBJ1-1, with 9 bases lining up with TRBD1. CDR1 MNHEY and CDR2 SVGAGI come from the germline V gene. The CDR3 has 14 amino acids. V lost 6 bases and J lost 5; bases outside the gene matches: 7. CDR3 amino acids: CASSPGTGWTEAFF. DNA of the CDR3: TGTGCCAGCAGCCCCGGGACAGGGTGGACTGAAGCTTTCTTT.